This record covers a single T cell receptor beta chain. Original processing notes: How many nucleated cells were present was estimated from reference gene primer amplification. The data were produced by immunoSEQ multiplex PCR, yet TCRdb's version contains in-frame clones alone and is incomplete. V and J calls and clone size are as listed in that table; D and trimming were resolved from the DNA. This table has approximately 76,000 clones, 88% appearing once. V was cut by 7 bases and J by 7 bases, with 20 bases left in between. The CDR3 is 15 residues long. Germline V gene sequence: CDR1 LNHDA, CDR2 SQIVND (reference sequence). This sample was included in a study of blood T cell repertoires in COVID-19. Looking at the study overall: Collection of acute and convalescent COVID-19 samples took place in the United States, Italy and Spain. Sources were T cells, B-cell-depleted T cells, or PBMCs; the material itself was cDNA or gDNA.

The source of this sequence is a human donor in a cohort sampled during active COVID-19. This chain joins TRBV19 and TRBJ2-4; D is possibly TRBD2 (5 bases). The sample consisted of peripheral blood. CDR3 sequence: CASKEGRGRSNIQYF. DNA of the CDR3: TGTGCCAGTAAAGAGGGTCGTGGCAGGTCGAACATTCAGTACTTC. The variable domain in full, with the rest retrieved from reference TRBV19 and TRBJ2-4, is DGGITQSPKYLFRKEGQNVTLSCEQNLNHDAMYWYRQDPGQGLRLIYYSQIVNDFQKGDIAEGYSVSREKKESFPLTVTSAQKNPTAFYLCASKEGRGRSNIQYFGAGTRLSVL.